The rows below give T cell receptor beta chains drawn from one sample of a study of early T cells in non-severe SARS-CoV-2 infection. TCRdb re-called the 5' RACE reads with MiXCR, one entry per CDR3 protein. The sample holds tens of thousands of distinct CDR3 sequences, around 11% seen once. Material: whole blood, obtained at baseline. The receptors were sampled from an adult who was a healthcare worker with PCR-confirmed SARS-CoV-2 infection or an uninfected control (not recorded which). Both conserved end residues are trimmed from each CDR3. Not all rows give a size; the values are once, few, many and, for expanded clones, a class.

v_call	j_call	clone_size	cdr3_aa
TRBV7-6	TRBJ1-5	NA	ASSLADQPQH
TRBV29-1	TRBJ2-1	NA	SAPLTGRPNEQF
TRBV20-1	TRBJ2-7	NA	SARPGGEFYEQY
TRBV7-8	TRBJ1-1	few	ASSPRGTEAF
TRBV7-9	TRBJ2-7	NA	ASSLPSALAGGPYEQY
TRBV7-2	TRBJ1-2	many	ASSLTFQGANYGYT
TRBV20-1	TRBJ1-1	few	SASRQLNTEAF
TRBV6-1	TRBJ1-3	NA	ASSLDRAGNTIY
TRBV11-2	TRBJ2-5	few	ASSLDPLKSTPN
TRBV27	TRBJ2-3	NA	ASSLQTSGGSDTQY
TRBV29-1	TRBJ2-7	NA	SVQETGVEQY
TRBV5-5	TRBJ2-3	NA	ASSPNRGRDTQY
TRBV12-3/TRBV12-4	TRBJ2-2	NA	ASSFMRAGELF
TRBV11-2	TRBJ2-7	few	ASSPLTYEQY
TRBV5-5	TRBJ1-4	NA	ASSSPLRPGDEKLF
TRBV2	TRBJ2-1	NA	ASRGQRSYNEQF
TRBV18	TRBJ1-1	few	ASSPLRDANTEAF
TRBV5-1	TRBJ2-4	NA	ASSLGGAGDIQY
TRBV12-3/TRBV12-4	TRBJ2-2	NA	ATHSSGLNTGELF
TRBV30	TRBJ1-1	NA	AGISGAEAF
TRBV2	TRBJ1-1	many	ASRPRENTEAF
TRBV18	TRBJ1-2	NA	ASSPSNPGGTRGYT
TRBV6-6	TRBJ2-5	NA	ASRDSGVQETQY
TRBV12-3/TRBV12-4	TRBJ1-3	many	ASSDRTGHSGNTIY
TRBV25-1	TRBJ2-1	few	ASSERTGFYNEQF
TRBV6-2/TRBV6-3	TRBJ1-1	few	ASSPGHPFEAF
TRBV5-6	TRBJ2-7	NA	ASIRIGAEQY
TRBV6-5	TRBJ1-6	few	ASSYSGRGSSYNSPLH
TRBV6-5	TRBJ2-5	NA	ASRSGTETQY
TRBV20-1	TRBJ2-3	many	SATTSGGISSTDTQY
TRBV28	TRBJ2-5	many	ASSSPDRQETQY
TRBV30	TRBJ1-3	NA	AWNRDRVSVRSGNTIY
TRBV7-2	TRBJ2-1	NA	ASSNTGTGSYNEQF
TRBV6-2/TRBV6-3	TRBJ2-3	many	ASRGLAGLDTQY
TRBV29-1	TRBJ1-1	few	SVFARGNTEAF
TRBV9	TRBJ1-2	many	ASSGRHGYT
TRBV15	TRBJ1-1	many	ATSKQPKGVVNTEAF